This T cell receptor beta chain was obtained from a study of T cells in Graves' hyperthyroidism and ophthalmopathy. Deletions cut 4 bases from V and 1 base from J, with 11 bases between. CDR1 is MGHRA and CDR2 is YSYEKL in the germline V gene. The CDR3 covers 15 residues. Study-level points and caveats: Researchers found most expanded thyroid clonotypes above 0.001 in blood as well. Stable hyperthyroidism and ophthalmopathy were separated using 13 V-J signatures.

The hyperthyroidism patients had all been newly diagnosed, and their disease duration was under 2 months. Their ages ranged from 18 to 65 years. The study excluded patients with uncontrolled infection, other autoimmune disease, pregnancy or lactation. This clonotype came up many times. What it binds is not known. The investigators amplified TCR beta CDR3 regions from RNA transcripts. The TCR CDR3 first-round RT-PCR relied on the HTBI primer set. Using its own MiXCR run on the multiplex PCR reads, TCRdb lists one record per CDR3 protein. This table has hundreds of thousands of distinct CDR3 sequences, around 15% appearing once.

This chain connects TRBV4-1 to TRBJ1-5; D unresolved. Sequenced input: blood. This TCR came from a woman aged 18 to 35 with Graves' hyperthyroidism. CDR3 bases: TGCGCCAGCAGCCCACAGTGGACGAGCAATCAGCCCCAGCATTTT. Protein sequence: CASSPQWTSNQPQHF.